The following is a TCR beta chain sequence with its context. The trim removed 3 bases at V and 2 bases at J, leaving 5 bases unmatched. Germline V gene lookup returns CDR1 SGHAT and CDR2 FQNNGV. The CDR3 sequence is 15 residues long. The data were taken from a study of blood T cell repertoires in COVID-19. TCRdb's table, derived via immunoSEQ multiplex PCR, lists solely in-frame clones and lacks some. The data show hundreds of thousands of clones, about 91% seen once. The V and J genes are TRBV11-2 and TRBJ2-5; 8 nucleotides align to TRBD1. Sequencing was performed on peripheral blood. This receptor was obtained from a woman aged 50 to 60 with COVID-19, enrolled during active disease. The CDR3 sequence: CASSLLGQVQETQYF. CDR3 nucleotides: TGTGCCAGCAGCTTGTTGGGACAGGTACAAGAGACCCAGTACTTC. The entire variable domain, with the rest obtained from reference TRBV11-2 and TRBJ2-5, is as follows: EAGVAQSPRYKIIEKRQSVAFWCNPISGHATLYWYQQILGQGPKLLIQFQNNGVVDDSQLPKDRFSAERLKGVDSTLKIQPAKLEDSAVYLCASSLLGQVQETQYFGPGTRLLVL.